The clone carrying this T cell receptor beta chain was counted once. Other DNA sequences within the sample encode an identical CDR3. The data belong to a study of control samples from healthy donors and cancer patients. Here immunoSEQ multiplex PCR was the method, and the copy in TCRdb shows in-frame clones only, minus some. Here the sample spans about 92,000 clones, around 82% being singletons. This sequence originates from a woman aged 55 to 70 in good health. The material sequenced was blood.

This CDR3 is CASSLGNSGNTIYF. Here the CDR3 DNA reads TGCGCCAGCAGCTTGGGCAACTCTGGAAACACCATATATTTT. The chain combines TRBV5-1 with TRBJ1-3; unclear D gene. V lost 0 bases and J 0 bases, leaving 4 bases between the germline ends. The germline V gene encodes CDR1 SGHRS and CDR2 YFSETQ. CDR3 length: 14 amino acids.